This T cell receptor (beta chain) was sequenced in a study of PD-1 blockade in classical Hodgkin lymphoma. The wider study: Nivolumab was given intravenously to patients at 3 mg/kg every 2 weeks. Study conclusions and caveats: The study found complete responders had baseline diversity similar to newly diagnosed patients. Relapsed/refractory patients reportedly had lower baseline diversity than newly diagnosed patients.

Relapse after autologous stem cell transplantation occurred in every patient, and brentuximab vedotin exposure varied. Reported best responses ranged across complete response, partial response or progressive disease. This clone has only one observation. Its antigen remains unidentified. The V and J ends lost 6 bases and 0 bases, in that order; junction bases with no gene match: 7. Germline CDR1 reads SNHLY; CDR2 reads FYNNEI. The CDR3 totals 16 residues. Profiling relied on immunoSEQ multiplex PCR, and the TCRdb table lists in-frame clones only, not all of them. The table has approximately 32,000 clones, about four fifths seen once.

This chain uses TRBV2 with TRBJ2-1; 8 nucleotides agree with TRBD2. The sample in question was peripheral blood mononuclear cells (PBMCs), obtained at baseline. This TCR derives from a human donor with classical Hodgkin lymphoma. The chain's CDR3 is CASSSAGTSSYNEQFF. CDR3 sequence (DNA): TGTGCCAGCAGCTCCGCCGGGACTAGCTCCTACAATGAGCAGTTCTTC.